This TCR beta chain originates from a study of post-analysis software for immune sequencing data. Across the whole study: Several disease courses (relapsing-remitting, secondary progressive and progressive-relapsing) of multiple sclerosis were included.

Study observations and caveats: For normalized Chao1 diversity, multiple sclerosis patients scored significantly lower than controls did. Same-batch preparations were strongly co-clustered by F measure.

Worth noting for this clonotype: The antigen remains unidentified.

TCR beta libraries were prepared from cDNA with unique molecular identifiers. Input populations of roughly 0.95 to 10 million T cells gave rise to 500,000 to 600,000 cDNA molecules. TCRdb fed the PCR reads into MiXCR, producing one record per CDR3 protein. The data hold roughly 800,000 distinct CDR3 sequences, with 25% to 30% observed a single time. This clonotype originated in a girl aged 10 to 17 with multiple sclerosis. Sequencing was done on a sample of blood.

The CDR3: CASSHQTGGSYEQYF. In DNA form, the CDR3 reads TGTGCCAGCAGCCACCAGACAGGGGGAAGCTACGAGCAGTACTTC. V gene TRBV11-1 combines with J gene TRBJ2-4; 9 positions match TRBD1. The assigned J gene may be wrong: the sequence end matches TRBJ2-7 better. CDR3 length: 15 amino acids. Germline CDR1 SGHAT, CDR2 FQDESV (reference sequence).